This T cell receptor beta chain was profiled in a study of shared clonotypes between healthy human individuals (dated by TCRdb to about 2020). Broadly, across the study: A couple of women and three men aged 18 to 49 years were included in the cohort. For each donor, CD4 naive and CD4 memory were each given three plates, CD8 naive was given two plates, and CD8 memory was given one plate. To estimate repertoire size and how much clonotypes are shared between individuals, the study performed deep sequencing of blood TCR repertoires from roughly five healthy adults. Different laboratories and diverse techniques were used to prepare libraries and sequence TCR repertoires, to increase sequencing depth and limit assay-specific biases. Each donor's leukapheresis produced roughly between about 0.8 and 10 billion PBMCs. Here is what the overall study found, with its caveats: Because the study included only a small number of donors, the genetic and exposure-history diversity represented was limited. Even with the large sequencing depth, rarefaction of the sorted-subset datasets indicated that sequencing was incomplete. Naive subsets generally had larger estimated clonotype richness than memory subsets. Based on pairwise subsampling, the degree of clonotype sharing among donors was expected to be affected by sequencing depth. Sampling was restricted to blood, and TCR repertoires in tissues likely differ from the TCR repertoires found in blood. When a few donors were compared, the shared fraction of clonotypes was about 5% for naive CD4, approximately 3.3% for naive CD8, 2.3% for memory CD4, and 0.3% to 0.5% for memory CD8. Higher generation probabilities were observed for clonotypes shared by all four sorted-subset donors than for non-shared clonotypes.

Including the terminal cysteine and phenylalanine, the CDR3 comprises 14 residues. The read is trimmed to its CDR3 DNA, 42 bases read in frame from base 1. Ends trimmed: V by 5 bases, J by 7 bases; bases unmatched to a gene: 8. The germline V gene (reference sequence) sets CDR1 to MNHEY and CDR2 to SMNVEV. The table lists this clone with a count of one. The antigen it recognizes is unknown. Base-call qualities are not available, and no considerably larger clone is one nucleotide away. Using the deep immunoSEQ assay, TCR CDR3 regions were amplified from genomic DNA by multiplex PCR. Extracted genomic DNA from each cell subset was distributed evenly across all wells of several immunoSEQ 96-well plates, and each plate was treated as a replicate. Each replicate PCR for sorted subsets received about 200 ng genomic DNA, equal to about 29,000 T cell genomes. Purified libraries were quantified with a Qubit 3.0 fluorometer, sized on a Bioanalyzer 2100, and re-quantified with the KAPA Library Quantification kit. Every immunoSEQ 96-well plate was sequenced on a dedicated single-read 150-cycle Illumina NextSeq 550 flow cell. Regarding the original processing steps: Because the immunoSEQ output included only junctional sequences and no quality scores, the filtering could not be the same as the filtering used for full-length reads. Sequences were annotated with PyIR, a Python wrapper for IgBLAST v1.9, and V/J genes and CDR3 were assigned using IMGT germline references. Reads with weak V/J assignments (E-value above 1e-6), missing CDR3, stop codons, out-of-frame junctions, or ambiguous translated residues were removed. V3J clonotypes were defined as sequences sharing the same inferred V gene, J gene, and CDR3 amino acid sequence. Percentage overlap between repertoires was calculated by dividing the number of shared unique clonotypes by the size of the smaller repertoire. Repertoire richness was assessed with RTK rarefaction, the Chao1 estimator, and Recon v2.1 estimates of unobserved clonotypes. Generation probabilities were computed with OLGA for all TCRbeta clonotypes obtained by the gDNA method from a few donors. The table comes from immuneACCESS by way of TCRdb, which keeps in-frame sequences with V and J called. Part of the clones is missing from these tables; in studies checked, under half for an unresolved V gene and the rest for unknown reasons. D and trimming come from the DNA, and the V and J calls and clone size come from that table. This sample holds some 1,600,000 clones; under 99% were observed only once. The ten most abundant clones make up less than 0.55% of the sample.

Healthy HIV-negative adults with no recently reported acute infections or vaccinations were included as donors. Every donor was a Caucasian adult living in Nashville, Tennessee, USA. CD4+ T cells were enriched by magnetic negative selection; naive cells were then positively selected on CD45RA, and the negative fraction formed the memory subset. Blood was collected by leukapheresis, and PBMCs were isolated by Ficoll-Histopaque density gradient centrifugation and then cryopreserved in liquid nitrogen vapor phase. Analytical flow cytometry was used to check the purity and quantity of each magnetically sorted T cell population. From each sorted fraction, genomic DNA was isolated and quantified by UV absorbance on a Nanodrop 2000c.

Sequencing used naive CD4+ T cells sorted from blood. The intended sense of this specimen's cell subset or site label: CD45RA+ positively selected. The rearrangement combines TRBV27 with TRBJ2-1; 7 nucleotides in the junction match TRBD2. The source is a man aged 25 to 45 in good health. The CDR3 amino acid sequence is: CASSVLATRNEQFF. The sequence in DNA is TGTGCCAGCAGTGTACTAGCGACCCGAAATGAGCAGTTCTTC.